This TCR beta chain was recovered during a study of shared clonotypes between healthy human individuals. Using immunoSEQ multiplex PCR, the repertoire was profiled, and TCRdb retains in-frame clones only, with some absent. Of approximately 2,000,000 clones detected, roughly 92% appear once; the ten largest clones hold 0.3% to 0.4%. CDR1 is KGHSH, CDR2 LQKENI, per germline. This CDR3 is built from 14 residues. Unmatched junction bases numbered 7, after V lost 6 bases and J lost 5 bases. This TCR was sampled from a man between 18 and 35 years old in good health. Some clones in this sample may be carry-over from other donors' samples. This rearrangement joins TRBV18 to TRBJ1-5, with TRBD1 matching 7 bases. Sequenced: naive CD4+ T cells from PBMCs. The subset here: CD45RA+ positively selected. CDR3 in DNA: TGTGCCAGCTCCAGGACAGGAAAAGATCAGCCCCAGCATTTT. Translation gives CASSRTGKDQPQHF.